This T cell receptor beta chain is drawn from a study of PD-1 blockade in classical Hodgkin lymphoma. There are 16 residues in the CDR3. V lost 1 base to trimming and J lost 9 bases; unmatched junction nucleotides: 5. Looked up from germline, CDR1 is SGHTA and CDR2 is FQGNSA. Method: immunoSEQ multiplex PCR; TCRdb's copy keeps in-frame clones and lacks some. This sample carries about 26,000 clones, approximately 67% of them seen once, and the ten largest clones take around 11%. Each patient relapsed following autologous stem cell transplantation, and prior brentuximab vedotin exposure differed. The chain combines TRBV7-2 with TRBJ2-1, with 14 nucleotides matching TRBD2. The clonotype comes from a human donor with classical Hodgkin lymphoma. Sample: peripheral blood mononuclear cells (PBMCs), taken before the second cycle of nivolumab. The DNA for the CDR3 is TGTGCCAGCAGCTTAGATGCGACTAGCGGGAGGGGTGAGCAGTTCTTC. Its translation is CASSLDATSGRGEQFF.